A selection of T cell receptor beta chains follows, all from one sample in a study of cytomegalovirus exposure and HLA in healthy donors. The data were produced by immunoSEQ multiplex PCR, yet TCRdb's version contains in-frame clones alone and is incomplete. The sample holds about 200,000 clones; about 80% are singletons and the top ten take roughly 2%. The sequencing sample was made of PBMCs. These receptors all stem from a man aged 30 to 39 in good health and CMV-seronegative. The CDR3 runs from the conserved cysteine through the conserved F or W. The order of the fields is J gene, clone size, D gene, V gene, CDR3 DNA, CDR3 protein. D genes are given only for firm matches. The listing skips clone size in some rows; elsewhere it reads once, few, many or a size class.

j_call: TRBJ1-5; clone_size: .; d_call: .; v_call: TRBV28; cdr3_nt: TGTGCCAGCAGTGCGTCGACAGTGATTAGGCCATATCAGCCCCAGCATTTT; cdr3_aa: CASSASTVIRPYQPQHF
j_call: TRBJ1-4; clone_size: .; d_call: .; v_call: TRBV19; cdr3_nt: TGTGCCAGTAGCCTCAACCCGGGAGATGAAAAACTGTTTTTT; cdr3_aa: CASSLNPGDEKLFF
j_call: TRBJ2-1; clone_size: .; d_call: .; v_call: TRBV10-1; cdr3_nt: TGCGCCAGCAGTGAGGATCCGGTCCGGAGGGGACACAATGAGCAGTTCTTC; cdr3_aa: CASSEDPVRRGHNEQFF
j_call: TRBJ2-7; clone_size: few; d_call: TRBD1; v_call: TRBV28; cdr3_nt: TGTGCCAGCAGTTCCAACAGGGGGCGCGAGCAGTACTTC; cdr3_aa: CASSSNRGREQYF
j_call: TRBJ1-5; clone_size: few; d_call: .; v_call: TRBV7-2; cdr3_nt: TGTGCCAGCAGCTTAGATTCAGGCCAGCCCCAGCATTTT; cdr3_aa: CASSLDSGQPQHF
j_call: TRBJ2-1; clone_size: .; d_call: TRBD1; v_call: TRBV11-3; cdr3_nt: TGTGCCAGCAGCTTTATTCGGACAGGGAGCAATGAGCAGTTCTTC; cdr3_aa: CASSFIRTGSNEQFF
j_call: TRBJ2-3; clone_size: .; d_call: .; v_call: TRBV5-6; cdr3_nt: TGTGCCAGCAGCCTCGTCTCGGGGACGCAGTATTTT; cdr3_aa: CASSLVSGTQYF
j_call: TRBJ2-7; clone_size: .; d_call: .; v_call: TRBV30; cdr3_nt: TGTGCCTGCCTAGTATTGCCGGGCGAGCAGTACTTC; cdr3_aa: CACLVLPGEQYF
j_call: TRBJ2-5; clone_size: .; d_call: TRBD2; v_call: TRBV2; cdr3_nt: TGTGCCAGCAGCTCTAGCGGGGGCTACGGGGAGACCCAGTACTTC; cdr3_aa: CASSSSGGYGETQYF
j_call: TRBJ2-2; clone_size: .; d_call: TRBD2; v_call: TRBV2; cdr3_nt: TGTGCCAGCACCCGGGGGGTCGGGGAGCTGTTTTTT; cdr3_aa: CASTRGVGELFF
j_call: TRBJ1-5; clone_size: .; d_call: TRBD1; v_call: TRBV6-5; cdr3_nt: TGTGCCAGCAGGACGACCGGGACAGGGAATCAGCCCCAGCATTTT; cdr3_aa: CASRTTGTGNQPQHF
j_call: TRBJ1-1; clone_size: .; d_call: .; v_call: TRBV27; cdr3_nt: TGTGCCAGCAGTTTATCGCGGGGGGCGATTATGAACACTGAAGCTTTCTTT; cdr3_aa: CASSLSRGAIMNTEAFF
j_call: TRBJ2-5; clone_size: .; d_call: TRBD1; v_call: TRBV7-2; cdr3_nt: TGTGCCAGCAGCCTCAATCCTACAGGGGGCGCAGGTGGAGAGACCCAGTACTTC; cdr3_aa: CASSLNPTGGAGGETQYF
j_call: TRBJ2-1; clone_size: .; d_call: TRBD2; v_call: TRBV2; cdr3_nt: TGTGCCAGCAGATACACACGACTAGCGGACAATGAGCAGTTCTTC; cdr3_aa: CASRYTRLADNEQFF
j_call: TRBJ1-2; clone_size: .; d_call: .; v_call: TRBV15; cdr3_nt: TGTGCCACCTCCCCCGGGGGAAGAGGCTACACCTTC; cdr3_aa: CATSPGGRGYTF
j_call: TRBJ2-3; clone_size: .; d_call: TRBD2; v_call: TRBV6-1; cdr3_nt: TGTGCCACTCGACTAGCGGGAAGAGATACGCAGTATTTT; cdr3_aa: CATRLAGRDTQYF